This T cell receptor (beta chain) comes out of a study of T cells in Graves' hyperthyroidism and ophthalmopathy. Notes on the study in general: Before onset, by a median of around 6.1 months, the model predicted ophthalmopathy.

Together with thyroid ultrasound, orbital computed tomography, serum thyroxine and TRAb, clinical symptoms were used for diagnoses. The CDR3 totals 14 residues. Per germline, CDR1 DFQATT and CDR2 SNEGSKA (reference sequence). Trimming cost V 0 bases and J 1 base, with 9 bases left between them. The table lists this clonotype with many counts. Its antigen is unknown. RNA transcripts served as the template for amplifying TCR beta CDR3 regions. An initial round of RT-PCR targeting the TCR CDR3 relied on the HTBI primer set. TCRdb redid the calling of the multiplex PCR reads with MiXCR, one entry per CDR3 protein. The data contain about 290,000 distinct CDR3 sequences, roughly 13% of them seen just once; the ten biggest clones take up roughly 7.7%.

The sample consisted of blood. The J gene is TRBJ1-1, the V gene TRBV20-1; possible D gene TRBD1, 6 bases. The sequence was collected from a woman aged 40-49 years with Graves' hyperthyroidism. The CDR3 spells CSARDPTGNTEAFF. Here the CDR3 DNA reads TGCAGTGCTAGAGATCCGACAGGGAACACTGAAGCTTTCTTT.